Presented here are 15 T cell receptor beta chains from one specimen sequenced in a study of blood T cells in healthy people across ages. Primed by a sample-barcoded 5' primer and a J-beta primer mix, a second PCR proceeded for roughly 7 to 11 cycles. TCRdb processed the 5' RACE reads anew with MiXCR; each CDR3 protein has one entry. Among fewer than 600,000 distinct CDR3 sequences, roughly a quarter were seen once, and the ten largest hold 3% to 4%. In addition, the sample was reused for a study of T cells of mothers and their children.

Sample: blood. Every receptor here comes from a boy between 2 and 15 years old in good health.

This chain links TRBV12-3 or TRBV12-4 with TRBJ2-4; TRBD1 is a possible D gene (6 bases). The CDR3 is 11 residues long. V lost 6 bases and J 6 bases, leaving 6 bases between the germline ends. CDR3 loop: CASRQGNIQYF. CDR3 in DNA: TGTGCCAGCAGACAGGGAAACATTCAGTACTTC.

This clonotype has more than one count but fewer than ten. The genes are TRBV6-2 or TRBV6-3 and TRBJ2-1; 11 bases are a match to TRBD2. CDR3 length equals 16 residues. CDR1 is MNHEY and CDR2 is SVGEGT in the germline V gene. Trimming removed 6 bases from V and 1 base from J; junction bases left unmatched: 5. The CDR3 bases are TGTGCCAGCAGCTTATCTAGCGGGGGGTCCTACAATGAGCAGTTCTTC. Amino acids: CASSLSSGGSYNEQFF.

This clonotype was detected only a few times. J is TRBJ2-6 and V is TRBV3-1, with D perhaps TRBD1 or TRBD2 (5 bases each). CDR1 and CDR2 from the germline V gene are LGHDT and YNNKEL (reference sequence). CDR3 length: 17 residues. Deletions cut 1 base from V and 1 base from J, with 11 bases between. CDR3 sequence (DNA): TGTGCCAGCAGCCAAGTGTTGGGGGTGTCTGGGGCCAACGTCCTGACTTTC. Translating gives CASSQVLGVSGANVLTF.

The genes are TRBV7-9 and TRBJ2-5; 10 bases map to TRBD1. Gene TRBJ2-1 matches the end of the DNA better, so the J call may be wrong. The CDR3 consists of 15 residues. From germline, CDR1 is SEHNR and CDR2 FQNEAQ (reference sequence). The CDR3 sequence is CASSLVVTGGGEQFF. CDR3 in DNA: TGTGCCAGCAGCTTAGTGGTGACAGGGGGCGGTGAGCAGTTCTTC.

This clonotype was seen more than once but under ten times. The genes are TRBV7-6 and TRBJ2-5; D unclear. Germline CDR1 is SGHVS and CDR2 is FNYEAQ. CDR3 length: 13 amino acids. The V end lost 3 bases, the J end lost 2 bases, and 7 bases lay between the germline ends. The CDR3, as DNA: TGTGCCAGCAGCTTCGTAGTGCAAGAGACCCAGTACTTC. Its protein product is CASSFVVQETQYF.

The chain's CDR3 is CASSLTPGQGPYEQYF. CDR3 nucleotides: TGTGCCAGCAGCCTCACCCCGGGACAGGGGCCCTACGAGCAGTACTTC. The J gene is TRBJ2-5, the V gene TRBV12-3 or TRBV12-4, with 10 bases lining up with TRBD1. With the DNA end fitting TRBJ2-7 better, the J assignment may be wrong. The CDR3 loop spans 16 amino acids.

J is TRBJ2-3 and V is TRBV20-1, with D possibly being TRBD2 (6 bases). Germline lookup yields CDR1 DFQATT and CDR2 SNEGSKA (reference sequence). Trimming pared 5 bases from V and 1 base from J, leaving 13 bases between. This CDR3 is built from 14 residues. CDR3 DNA: TGCAGTGCTCACTCGGGGGAACGCACAGATACGCAGTATTTT. Its translation is CSAHSGERTDTQYF.

V gene TRBV2 combines with J gene TRBJ2-3, with unresolved D. Germline V gene data show CDR1 as SNHLY and CDR2 as FYNNEI. V dropped 8 bases and J dropped 2 bases, with 8 bases sitting between them. This CDR3 contains 12 residues. DNA of the CDR3: TGTGCCAGCTTGTCCTCCACAGATACGCAGTATTTT. This codes for CASLSSTDTQYF.

This clonotype was detected a few times. The junction differs from germline at one of its ends, possibly a read error. This chain joins TRBV20-1 and TRBJ1-1; perhaps TRBD1 as D (5 bases). Germline CDR1 and CDR2: DFQATT and SNEGSKA (reference sequence). There are 11 residues in the CDR3. In DNA form, the CDR3 reads TGCAGTGCTAGGCGGACAAACGAAGCCTTCTTT. Translation: CSARRTNEAFF.

The rearrangement uses TRBV7-9 and TRBJ2-1; 7 nucleotides line up with TRBD2. The J call is uncertain, as TRBJ2-7 better fits the DNA end. The germline CDR1 and CDR2 sequences are SEHNR and FQNEAQ (reference sequence). This CDR3 has 14 residues. CDR3 sequence (DNA): TGTGCCAGCAGCTGGGACTACCCTTCCTACGAGCAGTACTTC. Translating gives CASSWDYPSYEQYF.

This clonotype has just a few counts. This chain connects TRBV20-1 to TRBJ2-4; 14 bases are a match to TRBD2. The V gene's germline CDR1 is DFQATT and CDR2 SNEGSKA (reference sequence). The CDR3 has 17 residues. The V gene end was trimmed by 6 bases and the J gene end by 3 bases; junction bases not matched to a gene: 10. The CDR3 DNA is TGCAGTGCGGGGACTAGCGGGAGCGGGAGAGACAAAAACATTCAGTACTTC. Protein: CSAGTSGSGRDKNIQYF.

The chain links TRBV5-1 to TRBJ2-5, with 8 bases fitting TRBD2. The CDR3 has 14 amino acids. Unmatched junction bases numbered 4, after V lost 4 bases and J lost 2 bases. Per the germline V gene, CDR1 is SGHRS and CDR2 is YFSETQ. The CDR3, as DNA: TGCGCCAGCAGCAGGACTAGCAATCAAGAGACCCAGTACTTC. Protein product: CASSRTSNQETQYF.

The chain couples TRBV6-1 to TRBJ2-5; no definite D call. In germline, CDR1 is MNHNS, CDR2 SASEGT. This CDR3 spans 10 amino acids. Deletions cut 1 base from V and 9 bases from J, with 3 bases between. The CDR3 DNA reads TGTGCCAGCAGTGAAGGGTCCCAGTACTTC. It translates to CASSEGSQYF.

This clonotype was picked up a small number of times. The V gene is TRBV5-1, the J gene TRBJ2-5; no reliable D call. The J call may be faulty, since TRBJ2-7 better matches the DNA end. Germline loops: CDR1 SGHRS, CDR2 YFSETQ. The CDR3 totals 13 residues. The CDR3 sequence is CASSLHSRYEQYF. As DNA, the CDR3 is TGCGCCAGCAGCTTGCACTCACGTTACGAGCAGTACTTC.

The chain couples TRBV30 to TRBJ2-2, with D hard to call. Germline CDR1 GTSNPN, CDR2 SVGIG (reference sequence). The CDR3 has 17 residues. V lost 4 bases to trimming and J lost 3 bases, with 21 bases between them. Written as DNA, the CDR3 is TGTGCCTGGAACTATGCTGTCAAGGGTTTCTACACCGGGGAGCTGTTTTTT. This codes for CAWNYAVKGFYTGELFF.